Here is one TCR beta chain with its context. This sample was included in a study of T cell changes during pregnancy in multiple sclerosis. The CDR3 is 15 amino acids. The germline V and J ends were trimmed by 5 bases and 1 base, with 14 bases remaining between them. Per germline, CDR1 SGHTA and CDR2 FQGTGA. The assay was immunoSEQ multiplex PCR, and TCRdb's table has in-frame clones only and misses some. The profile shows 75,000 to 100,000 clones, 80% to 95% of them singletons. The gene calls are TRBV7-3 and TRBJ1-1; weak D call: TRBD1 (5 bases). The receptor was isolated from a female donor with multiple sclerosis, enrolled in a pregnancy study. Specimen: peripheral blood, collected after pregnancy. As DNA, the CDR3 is TGTGCCAGCAGCCCCCAGGGAACAGGGAACACTGAAGCTTTCTTT. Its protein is CASSPQGTGNTEAFF.